A single sample is the source of the 26 T cell receptor beta chains below, sequenced in a study of blood T cell repertoires in COVID-19. Sequencing used immunoSEQ multiplex PCR; TCRdb keeps in-frame clones, though not all of them. Among roughly 360,000 clones listed, 75% to 90% were seen once. The sequenced sample was PBMCs or T cells enriched from blood (not recorded which). These receptors were obtained from a woman in her fifties or sixties who had recovered from COVID-19.

Only one count was recorded for this clone. The chain links TRBV27 to TRBJ2-5; TRBD2 might be the D (6 bases). V lost 6 bases to trimming and J lost 5 bases, with 16 bases between them. In germline, CDR1 is MNHEY, CDR2 SMNVEV (reference sequence). This CDR3 has 14 amino acids. Written as DNA, the CDR3 is TGTGCCAGCAGGCCCGGGACTTCGAGGGAGACCCAGTACTTC. It is translated as CASRPGTSRETQYF.

The chain employs TRBV18 and TRBJ1-5; TRBD1 agrees at 8 bases. Germline values: CDR1 KGHSH, CDR2 LQKENI. The CDR3 totals 13 residues. Losses at the gene ends were 3 bases for V and 6 bases for J; bases not matched to a gene: 1. This CDR3 is CASSPDRVQPQHF. CDR3 sequence (DNA): TGTGCCAGCTCACCGGACAGGGTTCAGCCCCAGCATTTT.

The J gene is TRBJ2-7, the V gene TRBV7-9, with TRBD1 matching 7 bases. With 5 bases clipped from V and 2 bases from J, the junction kept 3 bases outside the gene matches. Germline-derived CDR1 and CDR2 are SEHNR and FQNEAQ (reference sequence). This CDR3 has 13 residues. Here the CDR3 reads CASSLTGTYEQYF. The CDR3, as DNA: TGTGCCAGCAGCCTGACAGGGACCTACGAGCAGTACTTC.

The rearrangement links TRBV5-5 to TRBJ1-6, with 9 bases lining up with TRBD1. The V gene end was trimmed by 0 bases and the J gene end by 9 bases; junction bases not matched to a gene: 4. The CDR3 contains 15 residues. Germline V gives CDR1 SGHKS, CDR2 YYEKEE (reference sequence). The CDR3 DNA sequence: TGTGCCAGCAGCTTGGGTGGGACAGGGAGTTCACCCCTCCACTTT. Translated: CASSLGGTGSSPLHF.

This rearrangement joins TRBV5-1 to TRBJ1-1; 8 bases match TRBD1. With 3 bases clipped from V and 3 bases from J, the junction kept 4 bases outside the gene matches. The CDR3 consists of 14 residues. CDR1 SGHRS and CDR2 YFSETQ come from the germline V gene. The CDR3 loop is CASSSSGGHTEAFF. As DNA, the CDR3 is TGCGCCAGCAGCTCGTCAGGGGGCCACACTGAAGCTTTCTTT.

The rearrangement uses TRBV11-3 and TRBJ2-2, with 11 bases lining up with TRBD1. The CDR3 spans 15 residues. V lost 1 base, J lost 8 bases, and 3 bases stayed unmatched. Germline assignment: CDR1 SGHNT and CDR2 YENEEA. The CDR3 sequence: CASSLGTGGFGELFF. CDR3 nucleotide sequence: TGTGCCAGCAGCTTAGGGACAGGGGGCTTTGGGGAGCTGTTTTTT.

The CDR3 bases are TGTGCCAGCAGCTGGAGTGGCGGGGATACTGAAGCTTTCTTT. It translates to CASSWSGGDTEAFF. The chain couples TRBV5-5 to TRBJ1-1; D remains unclear. Looked up from germline, CDR1 is SGHKS and CDR2 is YYEKEE (reference sequence). The CDR3 extends over 14 amino acids. The ends were cut back, 3 bases at V and 5 bases at J, with 14 bases in the middle.

The chain links TRBV6-5 to TRBJ2-1, with 7 bases aligning to TRBD1. This CDR3 has 14 residues. Unmatched junction bases numbered 15, after V lost 6 bases and J lost 13 bases. Germline CDR1 MNHEY, CDR2 SVGAGI. The DNA for the CDR3 is TGTGCCAGCAGCTATGGGACAGCCAACGAGGAACAGTTCTTC. It codes for CASSYGTANEEQFF.

The rearrangement links TRBV5-6 to TRBJ1-2; 7 bases match TRBD1. V shed 4 bases and J 2 bases; nucleotides not matched to a gene: 5. In germline, CDR1 is SGHDT, CDR2 YYEEEE. This CDR3 has 14 residues. The CDR3: CASSQGTANYGYTF. CDR3 DNA sequence: TGTGCCAGCAGCCAGGGGACAGCAAACTATGGCTACACCTTC. The complete variable domain, with remaining parts taken from reference TRBV5-6 and TRBJ1-2, reads DAGVTQSPTHLIKTRGQQVTLRCSPKSGHDTVSWYQQALGQGPQFIFQYYEEEERQRGNFPDRFSGHQFPNYSSELNVNALLLGDSALYLCASSQGTANYGYTFGSGTRLTVV.

This chain links TRBV28 with TRBJ2-7; D may be TRBD1 (5 bases). The CDR3 consists of 14 residues. Trimming shortened V by 5 bases and J by 0 bases, and 11 bases separated the two germline ends. Per germline, CDR1 MDHEN and CDR2 SYDVKM. CDR3 residues: CASSPPQGSYEQYF. The CDR3 coding sequence is TGTGCCAGCAGTCCACCCCAGGGCTCCTACGAGCAGTACTTC.

The chain combines TRBV2 with TRBJ1-3; D gene uncertain. Germline-derived CDR1 and CDR2 are SNHLY and FYNNEI. The CDR3 length is 12 residues. Trimming left V 2 bases short and J 11 bases short, with 10 bases between. The DNA of the CDR3 is TGTGCCAGCAGTGAAAGACGGGTGGCCATATATTTT. It translates to CASSERRVAIYF. The full variable domain, rest sourced from reference TRBV2 and TRBJ1-3, is EPEVTQTPSHQVTQMGQEVILRCVPISNHLYFYWYRQILGQKVEFLVSFYNNEISEKSEIFDDQFSVERPDGSNFTLKIRSTKLEDSAMYFCASSERRVAIYFGEGSWLTVV.

The chain is built from TRBV18 and TRBJ2-7; tentative D call: TRBD2 (5 bases). Germline loops: CDR1 KGHSH, CDR2 LQKENI. The CDR3 runs to 14 residues. The V and J ends lost 0 bases and 3 bases respectively, with 9 bases between them. The CDR3 region has the DNA TGTGCCAGCTCACCACCGGACTCTGTCTACGAGCAGTACTTC. As protein: CASSPPDSVYEQYF.

This sequence joins TRBV7-2 and TRBJ2-3; the D is unclear. The length of the CDR3 is 13 residues. CDR1 and CDR2 (germline): SGHTA, FQGNSA. V lost 1 base and J 6 bases, leaving 8 bases between the germline ends. CDR3 DNA: TGTGCCAGCAGCTTAGTCGCTAAGGATACGCAGTATTTT. Translation gives CASSLVAKDTQYF.

The V gene is TRBV10-3, the J gene TRBJ1-3; maybe TRBD1 (6 bases). CDR1 ENHRY and CDR2 SYGVKD come from the germline V gene. The length of the CDR3 is 12 residues. V was cut by 8 bases and J by 4 bases, with 9 bases left in between. CDR3: CAIGGTGNTIYF. CDR3 sequence (DNA): TGTGCCATCGGGGGCACGGGAAACACCATATATTTT.

This chain links TRBV19 with TRBJ2-5; TRBD2 aligns across 7 bases. The CDR3 covers 17 residues. CDR1 is LNHDA and CDR2 is SQIVND in the germline V gene (reference sequence). Trimming at V came to 2 bases and at J to 5 bases, leaving 14 bases not matched to a gene. The CDR3 reads CASSIPPTGRGGETQYF. The CDR3 DNA is TGTGCCAGTAGTATACCCCCTACTGGGAGGGGTGGCGAGACCCAGTACTTC.

The rearrangement uses TRBV12-5 and TRBJ1-2; perhaps TRBD1 as D (5 bases). The V and J ends lost 7 bases and 7 bases respectively, with 16 bases between them. CDR1 is LGHNT, CDR2 FRNRAP, per germline. This CDR3 comprises 13 residues. The CDR3 sequence is CASAISRVGGYTF. Here the CDR3 DNA reads TGTGCTAGTGCCATTTCCAGGGTCGGTGGCTACACCTTC. Complete variable domain (other parts from reference TRBV12-5 and TRBJ1-2): DARVTQTPRHKVTEMGQEVTMRCQPILGHNTVFWYRQTMMQGLELLAYFRNRAPLDDSGMPKDRFSAEMPDATLATLKIQPSEPRDSAVYFCASAISRVGGYTFGSGTRLTVV.

V usage is TRBV9 and J usage is TRBJ2-2, with D possibly TRBD2 on 5 matching bases. Germline V gene data show CDR1 as SGDLS and CDR2 as YYNGEE. The CDR3 runs to 13 residues. Between the trimmed V and J ends, which lost 0 bases and 6 bases, there was a span of 6 bases. CDR3 bases: TGTGCCAGCAGCGTAGTGGAGGCCGGGGAGCTGTTTTTT. Translation gives CASSVVEAGELFF.

The chain has TRBV7-8 and TRBJ2-2, with a possible D match to TRBD2 (5 bases). Germline CDR1 is SGHVS and CDR2 is FQNEAQ. With 4 bases removed from V and 4 bases from J, the gap between germline ends came to 16 bases. The CDR3 extends over 16 amino acids. The CDR3 DNA reads as TGTGCCAGCAGCTCAAAGCGGACCCTGGGCACCGGGGAGCTGTTTTTT. Its translation: CASSSKRTLGTGELFF.

This chain joins TRBV6-2 or TRBV6-3 and TRBJ2-1, with TRBD2 matching over 8 bases. V lost 6 bases and J lost 9; bases outside the gene matches: 7. The CDR3 consists of 13 residues. The germline V gene has CDR1 MNHEY and CDR2 SVGEGT. The CDR3 here is CASSEGLVGEQFF. CDR3 nucleotide sequence: TGTGCCAGCAGCGAGGGACTAGTAGGTGAGCAGTTCTTC.

The rearrangement joins TRBV30 to TRBJ1-1, with D tentatively TRBD1 (5 bases). The CDR3 extends over 14 amino acids. Germline CDR1 GTSNPN, CDR2 SVGIG (reference sequence). Trimming took 2 bases from V and 4 from J, leaving 14 bases between them. DNA for the CDR3: TGTGCCTGGAGTCGCGGACATACAATCACTGAAGCTTTCTTT. Amino acids: CAWSRGHTITEAFF.

The genes are TRBV5-1 and TRBJ2-2; D possibly corresponds to TRBD2 (7 bases). V gave up 1 base and J gave up 6 bases, with 16 bases separating them. Germline assignment: CDR1 SGHRS and CDR2 YFSETQ. CDR3 length: 16 residues. The CDR3 protein is CASSLRTGGHSGELFF. The DNA for the CDR3 is TGCGCCAGCAGCTTGAGGACGGGGGGCCATTCCGGGGAGCTGTTTTTT.

This clone has a handful of counts. This chain joins TRBV19 and TRBJ2-1, with D possibly being TRBD2 (5 bases). The germline V gene has CDR1 LNHDA and CDR2 SQIVND (reference sequence). Trimming pared 11 bases from V and 7 bases from J, leaving 24 bases between. This CDR3 is 15 amino acids long. CDR3: CAVSTRGIGLNEQFF. The CDR3, as DNA: TGTGCCGTGAGCACAAGAGGGATCGGTTTGAATGAGCAGTTCTTC.

This clone was recorded once. The chain has TRBV19 and TRBJ2-4; TRBD1 agrees at 9 bases. CDR1 LNHDA and CDR2 SQIVND come from the germline V gene (reference sequence). CDR3 length equals 16 residues. The ends lost 6 bases at V and 2 bases at J; junction bases unmatched: 8. The CDR3 nucleotides are TGTGCCAGTAGACGTTCCGACAGGGGGACCAAAAACATTCAGTACTTC. Residues: CASRRSDRGTKNIQYF. Full variable domain (missing parts from reference TRBV19 and TRBJ2-4): DGGITQSPKYLFRKEGQNVTLSCEQNLNHDAMYWYRQDPGQGLRLIYYSQIVNDFQKGDIAEGYSVSREKKESFPLTVTSAQKNPTAFYLCASRRSDRGTKNIQYFGAGTRLSVL.

A remark on this clone: Other DNA sequences in the same sample also yield this CDR3. The CDR3 region has the DNA TGCGCCAGCAGCTTGTCCGGCACTGAAGCTTTCTTT. Encoded protein: CASSLSGTEAFF. This chain connects TRBV5-1 to TRBJ1-1; D is unresolved. Germline-derived CDR1 and CDR2 are SGHRS and YFSETQ. This CDR3 has 12 amino acids. The ends were cut back, 1 base at V and 4 bases at J, with 5 bases in the middle.

This rearrangement joins TRBV6-2 or TRBV6-3 to TRBJ1-5; no clear D. The ends were cut back, 0 bases at V and 0 bases at J, with 15 bases in the middle. The CDR3 contains 18 residues. CDR1 MNHEY and CDR2 SVGEGT come from the germline V gene. The chain's CDR3 is CASSYSFLPGYSNQPQHF. As DNA, the CDR3 is TGTGCCAGCAGTTACTCGTTCTTGCCCGGTTATAGCAATCAGCCCCAGCATTTT.

V usage is TRBV25-1 and J usage is TRBJ2-2; 10 bases match TRBD1. This CDR3 is built from 16 residues. In germline, CDR1 is MGHDK, CDR2 SYGVNS. V lost 3 bases and J lost 4; bases outside the gene matches: 5. CDR3 loop: CASSDRTGGFTGELFF. The DNA of the CDR3 is TGTGCCAGCAGTGATCGGACAGGGGGTTTCACCGGGGAGCTGTTTTTT. Full variable domain (missing parts from reference TRBV25-1 and TRBJ2-2): EADIYQTPRYLVIGTGKKITLECSQTMGHDKMYWYQQDPGMELHLIHYSYGVNSTEKGDLSSESTVSRIRTEHFPLTLESARPSHTSQYLCASSDRTGGFTGELFFGEGSRLTVL.